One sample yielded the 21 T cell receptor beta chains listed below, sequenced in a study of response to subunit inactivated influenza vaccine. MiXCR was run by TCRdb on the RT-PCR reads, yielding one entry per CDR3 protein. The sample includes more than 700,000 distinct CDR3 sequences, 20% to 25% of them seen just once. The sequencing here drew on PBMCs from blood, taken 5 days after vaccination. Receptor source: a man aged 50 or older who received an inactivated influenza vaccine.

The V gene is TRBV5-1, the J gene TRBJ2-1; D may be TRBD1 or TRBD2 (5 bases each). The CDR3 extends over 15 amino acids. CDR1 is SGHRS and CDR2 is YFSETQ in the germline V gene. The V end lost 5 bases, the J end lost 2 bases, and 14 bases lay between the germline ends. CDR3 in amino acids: CASSTTGRTYNEQFF. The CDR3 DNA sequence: TGCGCCAGCAGTACGACGGGACGAACCTACAATGAGCAGTTCTTC.

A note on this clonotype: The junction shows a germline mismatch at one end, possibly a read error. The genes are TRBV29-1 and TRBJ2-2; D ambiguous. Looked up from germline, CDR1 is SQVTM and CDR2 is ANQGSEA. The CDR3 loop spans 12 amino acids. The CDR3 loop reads CSAETGTGELFF. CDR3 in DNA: TGCAGCGCTGAAACTGGCACCGGGGAGCTGTTTTTT.

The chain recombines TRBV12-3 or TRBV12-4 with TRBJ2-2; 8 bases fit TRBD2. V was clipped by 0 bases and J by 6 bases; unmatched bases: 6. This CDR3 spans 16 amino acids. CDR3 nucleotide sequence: TGTGCCAGCAGTTTAGCCGGGGGGGGCTTCGCCGGGGAGCTGTTTTTT. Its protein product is CASSLAGGGFAGELFF.

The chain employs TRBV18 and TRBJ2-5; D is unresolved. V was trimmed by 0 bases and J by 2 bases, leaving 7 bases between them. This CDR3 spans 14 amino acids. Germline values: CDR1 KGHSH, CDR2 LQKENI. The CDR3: CASSPPMVQETQYF. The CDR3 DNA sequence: TGTGCCAGCTCACCACCGATGGTTCAAGAGACCCAGTACTTC.

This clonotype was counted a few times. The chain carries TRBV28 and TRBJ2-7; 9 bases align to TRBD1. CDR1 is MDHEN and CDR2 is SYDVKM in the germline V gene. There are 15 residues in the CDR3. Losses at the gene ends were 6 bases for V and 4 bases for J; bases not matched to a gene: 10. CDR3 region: CASRGGQGVGYEQYF. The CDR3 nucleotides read TGTGCCAGCAGGGGGGGACAGGGTGTGGGGTACGAGCAGTACTTC.

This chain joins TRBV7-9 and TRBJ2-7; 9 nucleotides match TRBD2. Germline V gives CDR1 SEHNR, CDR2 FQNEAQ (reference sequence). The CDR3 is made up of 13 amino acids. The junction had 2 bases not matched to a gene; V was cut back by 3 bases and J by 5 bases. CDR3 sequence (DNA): TGTGCCAGCAGCTTTAGCGGGAGCCACGAGCAGTACTTC. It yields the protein CASSFSGSHEQYF.

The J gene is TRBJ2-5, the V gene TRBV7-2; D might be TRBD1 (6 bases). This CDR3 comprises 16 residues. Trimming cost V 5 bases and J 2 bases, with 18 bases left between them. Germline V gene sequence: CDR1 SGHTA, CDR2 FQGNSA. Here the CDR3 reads CASSPHSTGLQETQYF. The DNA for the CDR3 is TGTGCCAGCAGCCCCCATTCGACAGGTCTACAAGAGACCCAGTACTTC.

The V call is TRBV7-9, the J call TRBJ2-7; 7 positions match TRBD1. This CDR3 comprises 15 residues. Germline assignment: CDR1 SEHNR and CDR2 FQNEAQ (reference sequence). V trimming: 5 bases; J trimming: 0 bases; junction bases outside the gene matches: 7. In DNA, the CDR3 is TGTGCCAGCAGCCCCGGGACAGTGCCCTCCTACGAGCAGTACTTC. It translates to CASSPGTVPSYEQYF.

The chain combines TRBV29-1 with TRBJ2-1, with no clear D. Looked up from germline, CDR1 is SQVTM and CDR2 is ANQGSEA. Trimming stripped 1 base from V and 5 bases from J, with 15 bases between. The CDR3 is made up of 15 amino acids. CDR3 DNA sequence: TGCAGCGTTGAAGGATTAGGGATCCCTAACAATGAGCAGTTCTTC. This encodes CSVEGLGIPNNEQFF.

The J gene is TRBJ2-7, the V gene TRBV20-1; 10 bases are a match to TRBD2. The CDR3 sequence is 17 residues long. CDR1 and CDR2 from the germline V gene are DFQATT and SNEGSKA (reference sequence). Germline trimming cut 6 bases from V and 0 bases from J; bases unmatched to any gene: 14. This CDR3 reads CSAMRASGRGSSYEQYF. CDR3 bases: TGCAGTGCCATGAGGGCTAGCGGGAGAGGGAGCTCCTACGAGCAGTACTTC.

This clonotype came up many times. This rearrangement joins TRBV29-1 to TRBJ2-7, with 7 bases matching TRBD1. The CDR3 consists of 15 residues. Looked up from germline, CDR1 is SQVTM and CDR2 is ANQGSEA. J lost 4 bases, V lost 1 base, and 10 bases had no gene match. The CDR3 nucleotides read TGCAGCGTTGAAGGTCGGTCAGGGGGTACGTACGAGCAGTACTTC. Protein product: CSVEGRSGGTYEQYF.

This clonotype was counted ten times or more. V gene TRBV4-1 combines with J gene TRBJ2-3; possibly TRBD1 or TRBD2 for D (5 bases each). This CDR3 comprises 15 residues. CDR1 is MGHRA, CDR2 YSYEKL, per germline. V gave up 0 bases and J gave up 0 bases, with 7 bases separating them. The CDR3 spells CASSQEGVSTDTQYF. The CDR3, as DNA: TGCGCCAGCAGCCAAGAGGGGGTTAGCACAGATACGCAGTATTTT.

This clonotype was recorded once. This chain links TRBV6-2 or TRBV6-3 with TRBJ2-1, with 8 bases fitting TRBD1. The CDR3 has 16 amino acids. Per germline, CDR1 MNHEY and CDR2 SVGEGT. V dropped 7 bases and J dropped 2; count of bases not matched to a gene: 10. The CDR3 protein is CASTTGKQGAYNEQFF. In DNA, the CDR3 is TGTGCCAGCACCACCGGTAAACAGGGGGCCTACAATGAGCAGTTCTTC.

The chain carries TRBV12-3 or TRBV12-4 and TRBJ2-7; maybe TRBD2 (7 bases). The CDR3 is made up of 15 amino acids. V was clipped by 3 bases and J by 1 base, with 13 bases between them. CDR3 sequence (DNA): TGTGCCAGCAGTTTCCGGGGGGCAAAGTCCTACGAGCAGTACTTC. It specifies CASSFRGAKSYEQYF.

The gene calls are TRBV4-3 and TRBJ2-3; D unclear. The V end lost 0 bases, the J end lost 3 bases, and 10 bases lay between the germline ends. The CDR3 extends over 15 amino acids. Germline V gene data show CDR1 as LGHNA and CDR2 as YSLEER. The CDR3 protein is CASSQDRIGTDTQYF. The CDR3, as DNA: TGCGCCAGCAGCCAAGATCGGATAGGAACAGATACGCAGTATTTT.

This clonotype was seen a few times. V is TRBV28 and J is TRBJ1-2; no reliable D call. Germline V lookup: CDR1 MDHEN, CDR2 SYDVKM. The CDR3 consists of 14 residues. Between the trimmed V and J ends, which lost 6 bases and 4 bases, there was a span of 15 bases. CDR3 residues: CASSNGQLFYGYTF. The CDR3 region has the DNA TGTGCCAGCAGCAACGGTCAGCTCTTCTATGGCTACACCTTC.

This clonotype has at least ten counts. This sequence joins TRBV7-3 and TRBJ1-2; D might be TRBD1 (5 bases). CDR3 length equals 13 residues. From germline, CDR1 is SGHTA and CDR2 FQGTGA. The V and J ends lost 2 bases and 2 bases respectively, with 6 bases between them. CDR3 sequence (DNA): TGTGCCAGCAGCTTAGAGGGGAACTATGGCTACACCTTC. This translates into CASSLEGNYGYTF.

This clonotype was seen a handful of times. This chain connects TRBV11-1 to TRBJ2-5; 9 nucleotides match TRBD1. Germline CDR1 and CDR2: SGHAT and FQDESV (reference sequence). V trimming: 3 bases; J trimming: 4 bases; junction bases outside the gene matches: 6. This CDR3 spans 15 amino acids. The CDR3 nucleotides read TGTGCCAGCAGCTTTACAGGGGGCACATTAGAGACCCAGTACTTC. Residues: CASSFTGGTLETQYF.

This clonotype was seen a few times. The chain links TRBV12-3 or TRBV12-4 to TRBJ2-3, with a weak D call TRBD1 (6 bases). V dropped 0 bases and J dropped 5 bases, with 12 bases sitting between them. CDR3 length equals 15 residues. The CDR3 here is CASSLAEQGVDTQYF. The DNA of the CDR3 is TGTGCCAGCAGTTTAGCCGAACAGGGCGTAGATACGCAGTATTTT.

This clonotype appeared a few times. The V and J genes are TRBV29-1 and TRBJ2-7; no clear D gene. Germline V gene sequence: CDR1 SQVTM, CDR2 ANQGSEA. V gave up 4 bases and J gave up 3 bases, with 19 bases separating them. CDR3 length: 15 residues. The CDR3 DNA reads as TGCAGCGTTGGTTTCCCGACGTCAGCCTACTACGAGCAGTACTTC. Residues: CSVGFPTSAYYEQYF.

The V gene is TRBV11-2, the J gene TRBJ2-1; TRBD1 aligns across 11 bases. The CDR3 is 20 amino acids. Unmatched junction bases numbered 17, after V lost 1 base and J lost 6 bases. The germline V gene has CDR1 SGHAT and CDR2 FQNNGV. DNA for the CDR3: TGTGCCAGCAGCTTAGTTTATCGGGCGGTTACCGGGACAGGGGGCAATGAGCAGTTCTTC. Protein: CASSLVYRAVTGTGGNEQFF.